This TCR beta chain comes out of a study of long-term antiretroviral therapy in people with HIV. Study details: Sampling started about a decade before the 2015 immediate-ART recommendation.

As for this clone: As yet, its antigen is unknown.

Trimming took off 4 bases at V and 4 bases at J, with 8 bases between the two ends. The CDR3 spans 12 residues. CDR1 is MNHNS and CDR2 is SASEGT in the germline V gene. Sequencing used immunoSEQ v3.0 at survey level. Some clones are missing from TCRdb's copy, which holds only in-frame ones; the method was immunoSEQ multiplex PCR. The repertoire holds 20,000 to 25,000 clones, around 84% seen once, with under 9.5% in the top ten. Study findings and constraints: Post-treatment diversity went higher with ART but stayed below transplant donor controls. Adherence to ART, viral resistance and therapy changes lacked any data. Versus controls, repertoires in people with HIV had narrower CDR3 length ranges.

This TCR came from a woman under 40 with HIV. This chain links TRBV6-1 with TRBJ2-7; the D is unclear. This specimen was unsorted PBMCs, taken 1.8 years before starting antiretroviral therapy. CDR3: CASSGVRYEQYF. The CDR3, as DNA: TGTGCCAGCAGTGGCGTCCGTTACGAGCAGTACTTC.